The clone carrying this T cell receptor (beta chain) was recorded once. This record comes from a study of blood T cell repertoires in COVID-19. The protocol was immunoSEQ multiplex PCR, while the TCRdb copy is restricted to in-frame clones and leaves out a portion. The table records 120,000 to 150,000 clones, approximately 86% of them present only once. V was pared by 6 bases and J by 1 base, with 9 bases between. There are 13 residues in the CDR3. This clonotype was sampled from a woman in her 40s who had been exposed to COVID-19. The chain carries TRBV12-3 or TRBV12-4 and TRBJ1-1; TRBD1 is a possible D gene (6 bases). Sequenced: PBMCs or T cells enriched from blood (not recorded which). The CDR3 DNA is TGTGCCAGCAGCCCACAGGGGAACACTGAAGCTTTCTTT. Translation: CASSPQGNTEAFF.